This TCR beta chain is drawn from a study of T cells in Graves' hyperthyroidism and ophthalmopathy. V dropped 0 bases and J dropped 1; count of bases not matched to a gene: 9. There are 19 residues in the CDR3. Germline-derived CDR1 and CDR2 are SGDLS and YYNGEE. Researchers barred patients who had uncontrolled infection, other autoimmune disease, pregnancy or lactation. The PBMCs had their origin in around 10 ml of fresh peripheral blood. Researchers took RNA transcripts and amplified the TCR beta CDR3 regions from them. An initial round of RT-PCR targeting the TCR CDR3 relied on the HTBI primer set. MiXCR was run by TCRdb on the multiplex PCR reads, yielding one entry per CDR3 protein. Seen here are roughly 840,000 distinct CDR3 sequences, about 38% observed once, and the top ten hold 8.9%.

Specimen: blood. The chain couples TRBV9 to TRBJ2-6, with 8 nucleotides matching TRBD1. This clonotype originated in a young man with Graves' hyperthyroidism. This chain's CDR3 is CASSVDPWTGRSGANVLTF. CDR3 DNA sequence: TGTGCCAGCAGCGTAGATCCCTGGACAGGGCGTTCTGGGGCCAACGTCCTGACTTTC.